This T cell receptor beta chain originates from a study of blood T cell repertoires in COVID-19. The germline CDR1 and CDR2 sequences are GTSNPN and SVGIG (reference sequence). V lost 3 bases and J lost 1, with 12 bases in between. The CDR3 is 15 residues long. Assay: immunoSEQ multiplex PCR; the TCRdb copy retains only in-frame clones and omits some. The table lists 130,000 or so clones, roughly 78% of them singletons. Sequences were obtained from peripheral blood. The gene calls are TRBV30 and TRBJ2-2, with D perhaps TRBD2 (6 bases). The source is a man aged 60-69 years with active or convalescent COVID-19. For the CDR3, the DNA is TGTGCCTGGAGAGGAATGGGGGGGAACACCGGGGAGCTGTTTTTT. Protein: CAWRGMGGNTGELFF. Complete variable domain (other parts from reference TRBV30 and TRBJ2-2): SQTIHQWPATLVQPVGSPLSLECTVEGTSNPNLYWYRQAAGRGLQLLFYSVGIGQISSEVPQNLSASRPQDRQFILSSKKLLLSDSGFYLCAWRGMGGNTGELFFGEGSRLTVL.